The subject of this entry is one TCR beta chain. This sample stems from a study of OX40 agonist ivuxolimab in advanced cancers. Sequencing was performed with immunoSEQ multiplex PCR; in TCRdb, only in-frame clones are kept and a portion is missing. Of about 120,000 clones in the sample, 85% to 90% were seen once. Germline lookup yields CDR1 SEHNR and CDR2 FQNEAQ (reference sequence). Unmatched junction bases numbered 2, after V lost 5 bases and J lost 2 bases. CDR3 length equals 14 residues. The source of this sequence is an adult with an advanced solid tumor such as melanoma, head and neck, liver or kidney cancer. Here the sequenced sample was CD4+ or CD8+ T cells sorted from blood, taken in a trial of the OX40 agonist ivuxolimab. The rearrangement links TRBV7-9 to TRBJ1-4; 7 bases match TRBD1. CDR3 nucleotides: TGTGCCAGCAGCGCACAGGGGACTAATGAAAAACTGTTTTTT. Protein product: CASSAQGTNEKLFF.